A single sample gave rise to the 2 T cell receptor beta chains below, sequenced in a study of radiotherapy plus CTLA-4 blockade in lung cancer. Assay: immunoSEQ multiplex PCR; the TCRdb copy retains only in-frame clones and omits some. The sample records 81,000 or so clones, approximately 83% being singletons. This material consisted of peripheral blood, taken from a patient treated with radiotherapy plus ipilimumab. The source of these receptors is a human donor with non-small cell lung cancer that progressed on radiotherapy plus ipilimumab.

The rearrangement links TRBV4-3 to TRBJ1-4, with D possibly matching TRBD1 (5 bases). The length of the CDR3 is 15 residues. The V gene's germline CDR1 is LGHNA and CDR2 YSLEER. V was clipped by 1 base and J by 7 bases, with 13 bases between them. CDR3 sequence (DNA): TGCGCCAGCAGCCAAGTTTCAGGGCGTACTGAAAAACTGTTTTTT. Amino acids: CASSQVSGRTEKLFF.

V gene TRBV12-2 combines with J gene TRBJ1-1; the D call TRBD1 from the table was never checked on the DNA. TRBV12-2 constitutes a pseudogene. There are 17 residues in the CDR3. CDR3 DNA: TGTGCAAGTCGCTCCCCCCCATCTTTCGACAAGAACACTGAAGCTTTCTTT. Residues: CASRSPPSFDKNTEAFF.